The entry that follows covers one T cell receptor beta chain sequence. This sample is drawn from a study of T cells in localized non-small cell lung cancer. Assay used: immunoSEQ multiplex PCR; TCRdb lists only in-frame clones, some missing. The top ten hold about 38% of the sample, which has tens of thousands of clones, nearly 80% seen once. The sequenced sample was peripheral blood, obtained before any cancer treatment. This sequence was found in a male donor aged 60 or over with stage II squamous cell lung carcinoma.

The DNA for the CDR3 is TGTGCCAGCAGTTACGGGGGAGGCTACACCTTC. Encoded protein: CASSYGGGYTF. V and J are TRBV6-5 and TRBJ1-2, with D maybe TRBD1 (5 bases). Per the germline V gene, CDR1 is MNHEY and CDR2 is SVGAGI. This CDR3 has 11 residues. Trimming pared 2 bases from V and 8 bases from J, leaving 6 bases between.